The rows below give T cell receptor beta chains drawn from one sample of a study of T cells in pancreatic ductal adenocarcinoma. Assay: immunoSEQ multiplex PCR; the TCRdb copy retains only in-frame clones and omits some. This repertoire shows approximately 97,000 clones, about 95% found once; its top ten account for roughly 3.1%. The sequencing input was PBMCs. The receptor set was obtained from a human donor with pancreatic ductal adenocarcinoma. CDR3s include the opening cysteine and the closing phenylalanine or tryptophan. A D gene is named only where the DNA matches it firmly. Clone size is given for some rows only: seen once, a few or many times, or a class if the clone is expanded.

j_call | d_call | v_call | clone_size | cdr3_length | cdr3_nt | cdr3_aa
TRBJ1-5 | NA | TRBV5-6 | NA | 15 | TGTGCCAGCAGCTTGACTCTAACAGGGAATCAGCCCCAGCATTTT | CASSLTLTGNQPQHF
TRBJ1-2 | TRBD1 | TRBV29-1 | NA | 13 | TGCAGCGTTGAAGGACAGGGGGCCGGGGGCTACACCTTC | CSVEGQGAGGYTF
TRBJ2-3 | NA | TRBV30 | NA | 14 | TGTGCCTGGAGTGTAATTCCTCTCACAGATACGCAGTATTTT | CAWSVIPLTDTQYF
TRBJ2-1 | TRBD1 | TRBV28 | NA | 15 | TGTGCCAGCATTTTAGGGACAGGGGGTCCGGATGAGCAGTTCTTC | CASILGTGGPDEQFF
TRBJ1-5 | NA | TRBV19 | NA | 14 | TGTGCCAGTAGTACAGTACAGGATTCGAAGCCCCAGCATTTT | CASSTVQDSKPQHF
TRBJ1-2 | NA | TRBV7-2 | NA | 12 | TGTGCCAGCAGCCCGTGGGCCTATGGCTACACCTTC | CASSPWAYGYTF
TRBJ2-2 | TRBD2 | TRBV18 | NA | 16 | TGTGCCAGCTCACCTAGGACTAGCGGGAGTGCCGGGGAGCTGTTTTTT | CASSPRTSGSAGELFF
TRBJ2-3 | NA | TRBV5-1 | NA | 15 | TGCGCCAGCGGTAGACAGGCCGGTAGCACAGATACGCAGTATTTT | CASGRQAGSTDTQYF
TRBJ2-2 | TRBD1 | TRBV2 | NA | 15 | TGTGCCAGCAGTGCACAGGGGTTCATATCCGGGGAGCTGTTTTTT | CASSAQGFISGELFF
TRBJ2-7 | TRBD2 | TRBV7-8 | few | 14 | TGTGCCAGCAGCGTACTAGCGGGGGCCTACGAGCAGTACTTC | CASSVLAGAYEQYF
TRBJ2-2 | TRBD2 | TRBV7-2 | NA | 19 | TGTGCCAGCAGCTTAAACCGGTTCTCTAGCGGGAGGGTGGCCGGGGAGCTGTTTTTT | CASSLNRFSSGRVAGELFF
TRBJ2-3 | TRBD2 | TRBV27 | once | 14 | TGTGCCACCAAGAACGGGGGGGGCACAGATACGCAGTATTTT | CATKNGGGTDTQYF
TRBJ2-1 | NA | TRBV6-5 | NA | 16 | TGTGCCAGCAGTTATGTGCGAGTGGTAGCTGGTGATGAGCAGTTCTTC | CASSYVRVVAGDEQFF
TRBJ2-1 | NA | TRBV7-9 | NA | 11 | TGTGCCAGCAGCTACGAGTGTGAGCAGTTCTTC | CASSYECEQFF